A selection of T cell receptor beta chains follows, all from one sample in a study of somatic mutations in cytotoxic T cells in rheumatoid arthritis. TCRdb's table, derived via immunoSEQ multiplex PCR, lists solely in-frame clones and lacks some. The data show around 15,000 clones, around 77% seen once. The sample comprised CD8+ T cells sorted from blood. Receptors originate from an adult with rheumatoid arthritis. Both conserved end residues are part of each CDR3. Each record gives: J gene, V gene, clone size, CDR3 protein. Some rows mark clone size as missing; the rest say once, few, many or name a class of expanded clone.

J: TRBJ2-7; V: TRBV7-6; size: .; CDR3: CASSLAAETYEQYF
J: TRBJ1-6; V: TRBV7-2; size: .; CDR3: CASSQTTRYNSPLHF
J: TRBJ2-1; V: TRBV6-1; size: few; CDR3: CASSPGQSSYNEQFF
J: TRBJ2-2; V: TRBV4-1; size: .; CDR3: CASSQGDPGELFF
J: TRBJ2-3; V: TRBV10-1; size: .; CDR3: CASSELGSTDTQYF
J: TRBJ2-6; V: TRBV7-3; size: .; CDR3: CASSLNGLGANVLTF
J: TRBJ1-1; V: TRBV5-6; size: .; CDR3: CASSLRGQGTEAFF
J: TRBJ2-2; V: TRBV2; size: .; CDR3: CASSDPAGGPITGELFF
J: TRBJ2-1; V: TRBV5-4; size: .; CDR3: CASSLPGLANEQFF
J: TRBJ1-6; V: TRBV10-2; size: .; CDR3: CASGDAGAIGSPLHF
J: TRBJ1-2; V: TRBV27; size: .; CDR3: CASSLRDSYGYTF
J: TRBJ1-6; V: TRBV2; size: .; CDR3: CASSEADSPLHF
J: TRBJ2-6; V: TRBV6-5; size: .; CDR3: CASSYQTGTGANVLTF
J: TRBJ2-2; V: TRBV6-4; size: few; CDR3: CASSERPTNTGELFF
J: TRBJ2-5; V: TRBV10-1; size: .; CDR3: CASSADNQETQYF
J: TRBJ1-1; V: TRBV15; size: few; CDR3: CATSTRGEAFF
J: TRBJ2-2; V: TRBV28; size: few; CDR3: CASSSRTSGGRAVFF
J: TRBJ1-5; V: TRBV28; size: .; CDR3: CASSSTSLAQHF
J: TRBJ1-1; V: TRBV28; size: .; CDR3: CASSFWGRDTEAFF
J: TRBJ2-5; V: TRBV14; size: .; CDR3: CASSQTIGYQETQYF
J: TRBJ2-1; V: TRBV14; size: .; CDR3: CASSQGLAGYNEQFF
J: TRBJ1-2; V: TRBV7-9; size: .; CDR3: CGFKPEGREDGYTF
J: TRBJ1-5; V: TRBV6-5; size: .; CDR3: CASSPTGGGYQPQHF
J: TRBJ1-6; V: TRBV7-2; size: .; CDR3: CASSLASGNYNSPLHF
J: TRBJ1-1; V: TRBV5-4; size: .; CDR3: CASTRDRGFSDTEAFF
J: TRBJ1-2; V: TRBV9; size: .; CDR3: CASSGDRYGYTF
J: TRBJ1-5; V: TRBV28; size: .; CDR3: CASSFVYGRGDQPQHF
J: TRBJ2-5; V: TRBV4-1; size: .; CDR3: CASSPGTASSTQYF
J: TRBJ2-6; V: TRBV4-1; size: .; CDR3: CASSQHETSGANVLTF
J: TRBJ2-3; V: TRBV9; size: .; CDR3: CASSVEDLAGAVTDTQYF
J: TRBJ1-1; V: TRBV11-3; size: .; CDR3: CASSLDRDTEAFF
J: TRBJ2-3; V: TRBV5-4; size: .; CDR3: CASSLGAMEGGPADTQYF
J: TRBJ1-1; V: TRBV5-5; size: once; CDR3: CASSPVGRYTEAFF
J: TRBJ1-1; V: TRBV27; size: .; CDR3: CASSPGRILTGNTEAFF
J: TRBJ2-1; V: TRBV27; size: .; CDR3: CASTPTGGGYNEQFF
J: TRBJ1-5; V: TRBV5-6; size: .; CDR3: CASSLWTGRQPQHF
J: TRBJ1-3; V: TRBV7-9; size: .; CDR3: CASSLSDSSGNTIYF
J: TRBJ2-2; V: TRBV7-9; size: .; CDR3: CASSARQGITGELFF
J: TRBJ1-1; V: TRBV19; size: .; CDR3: CASSIVLSGNTEAFF
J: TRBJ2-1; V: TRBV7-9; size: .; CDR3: CASSLEEGNEQFF
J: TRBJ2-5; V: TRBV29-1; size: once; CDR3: CSSETSGGIGNF
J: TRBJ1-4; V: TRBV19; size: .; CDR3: CASSIGEKLFF
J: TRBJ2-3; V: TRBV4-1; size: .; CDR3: CASSQETGGPGDTQYF
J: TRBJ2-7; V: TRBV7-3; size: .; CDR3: CASSSTGGSDEQYF
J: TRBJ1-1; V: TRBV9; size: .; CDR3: CASSARRQLMNTEAFF
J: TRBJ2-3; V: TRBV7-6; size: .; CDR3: CASSLGAVTQYF